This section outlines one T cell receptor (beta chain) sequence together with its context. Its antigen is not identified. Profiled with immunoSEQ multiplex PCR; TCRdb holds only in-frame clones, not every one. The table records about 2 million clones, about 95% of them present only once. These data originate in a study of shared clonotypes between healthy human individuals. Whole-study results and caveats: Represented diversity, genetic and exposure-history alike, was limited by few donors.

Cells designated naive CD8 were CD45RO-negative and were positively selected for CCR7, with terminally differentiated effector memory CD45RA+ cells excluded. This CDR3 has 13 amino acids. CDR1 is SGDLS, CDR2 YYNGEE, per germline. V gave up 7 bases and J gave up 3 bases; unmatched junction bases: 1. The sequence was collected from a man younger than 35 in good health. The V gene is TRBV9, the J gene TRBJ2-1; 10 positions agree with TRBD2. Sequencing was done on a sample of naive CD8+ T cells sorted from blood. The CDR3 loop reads CASGTSVYNEQFF. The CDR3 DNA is TGTGCCAGCGGGACTAGCGTCTACAATGAGCAGTTCTTC.